The 3 T cell receptor beta chains presented below share a single source sample, sequenced in a study of vaccination and CD4 T cells after COVID-19. These receptors have no identified antigens. Sequencing of DNA taken from cultured CD4+ T cells relied on the Oncomine TCR Beta short-read assay. A single record per CDR3 protein comes from TCRdb applying MiXCR to the PCR reads. This table holds about 15,000 distinct CDR3 sequences, around 70% found once. Treatment specified: approximately 9-day PBMC culture with coronavirus spike peptide pools or control peptides (ViraFEST assay). Sequences were obtained from CD4+ T cells from blood, cultured in vitro. The receptors derive from a human donor who had recovered from COVID-19.

The genes are TRBV20-1 and TRBJ1-5; 7 nucleotides align to TRBD1. From germline, CDR1 is DFQATT and CDR2 SNEGSKA (reference sequence). This CDR3 spans 14 amino acids. Trimming removed 1 base from V and 6 bases from J; junction bases left unmatched: 6. The CDR3 coding sequence is TGCAGTGCTAGAGTGTCGACAGGGAGTCAGCCCCAGCATTTT. This encodes CSARVSTGSQPQHF.

The CDR3 DNA follows: TGTGCCAGTACCGCAGGACAGGGAGCCAATCAGCCCCAGCATTTT. It specifies CASTAGQGANQPQHF. The J gene is TRBJ1-5, the V gene TRBV19; 8 bases are shared with TRBD1. The CDR3 runs 15 residues. With V trimmed by 7 bases and J by 3 bases, 8 bases remained unmatched. In germline, CDR1 is LNHDA, CDR2 SQIVND (reference sequence).

The gene calls are TRBV11-3 and TRBJ2-1; the D gene is possibly TRBD2 (6 bases). This CDR3 has 18 residues. The germline V and J ends were trimmed by 1 base and 0 bases, with 16 bases remaining between them. Per germline, CDR1 SGHNT and CDR2 YENEEA. This chain's CDR3 is CASSLAYWGESSYNEQFF. The CDR3 nucleotides are TGTGCCAGCAGCTTAGCCTATTGGGGGGAAAGCTCCTACAATGAGCAGTTCTTC. Complete variable domain (other parts from reference TRBV11-3 and TRBJ2-1): EAGVVQSPRYKIIEKKQPVAFWCNPISGHNTLYWYLQNLGQGPELLIRYENEEAVDDSQLPKDRFSAERLKGVDSTLKIQPAELGDSAVYLCASSLAYWGESSYNEQFFGPGTRLTVL.